Given below is one T cell receptor (beta chain) in context. As yet, its antigen is unknown. Cultured CD4+ T cell DNA underwent sequencing with the Oncomine TCR Beta short-read assay. TCRdb recomputed calls from the PCR reads with MiXCR, one row per CDR3 protein. The sample holds 10,000 to 15,000 distinct CDR3 sequences, 45% seen once. The CDR3 has 11 residues. The germline V gene encodes CDR1 MNHNS and CDR2 SASEGT. Trimming took 6 bases from V and 5 from J, leaving 7 bases between them. The entry originates in a study of vaccination and CD4 T cells after COVID-19. Treatment defined: roughly 11-day PBMC culture with coronavirus spike peptide pools or control peptides (ViraFEST assay).

The clonotype comes from a human donor with COVID-19. The V call is TRBV6-1, the J call TRBJ2-5; maybe TRBD1 (5 bases). Sequences were derived from cultured CD4+ T cells from blood, sampled after SARS-CoV-2 vaccination. The CDR3, as DNA: TGTGCCAGCAGCTCAGGGGAGACCCAGTACTTC. Its protein product is CASSSGETQYF.